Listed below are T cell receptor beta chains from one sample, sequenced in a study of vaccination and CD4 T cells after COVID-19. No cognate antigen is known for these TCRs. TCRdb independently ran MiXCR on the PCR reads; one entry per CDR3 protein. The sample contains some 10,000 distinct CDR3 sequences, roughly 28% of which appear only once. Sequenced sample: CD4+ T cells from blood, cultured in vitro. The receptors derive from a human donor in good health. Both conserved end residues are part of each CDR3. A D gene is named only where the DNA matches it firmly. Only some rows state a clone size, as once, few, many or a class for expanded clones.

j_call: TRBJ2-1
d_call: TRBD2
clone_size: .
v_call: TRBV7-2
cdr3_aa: CASSTRLHSGGEQFF
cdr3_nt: TGTGCCAGCAGCACCCGCCTCCATAGCGGGGGTGAGCAGTTCTTC

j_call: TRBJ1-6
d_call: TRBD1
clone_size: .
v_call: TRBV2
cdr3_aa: CASNRDRSFYNSPLHF
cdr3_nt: TGTGCCAGTAATAGGGACAGGTCTTTTTATAATTCACCCCTCCACTTT

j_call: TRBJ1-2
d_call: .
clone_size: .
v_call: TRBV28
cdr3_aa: CASSLKRTGYGYTF
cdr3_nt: TGTGCCAGCAGTTTAAAGAGAACTGGGTATGGCTACACCTTC

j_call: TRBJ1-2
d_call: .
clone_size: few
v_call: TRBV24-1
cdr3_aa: CATSAADTVYGYTF
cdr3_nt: TGTGCCACCAGTGCCGCCGATACAGTCTATGGCTACACCTTC

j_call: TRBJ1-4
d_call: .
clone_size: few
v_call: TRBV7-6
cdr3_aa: CASSLEYEGSNEKLFF
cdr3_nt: TGTGCCAGCAGCTTAGAATACGAAGGATCGAATGAAAAACTGTTTTTT

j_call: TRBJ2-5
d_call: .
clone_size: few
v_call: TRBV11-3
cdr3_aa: CASSLGIGQETQYF
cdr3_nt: TGTGCCAGCAGCTTAGGGATTGGCCAAGAGACCCAGTACTTC

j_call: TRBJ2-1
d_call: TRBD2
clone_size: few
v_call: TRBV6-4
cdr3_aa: CASSDLAAGEQFF
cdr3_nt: TGTGCCAGCAGTGACCTAGCGGCGGGTGAGCAGTTCTTC

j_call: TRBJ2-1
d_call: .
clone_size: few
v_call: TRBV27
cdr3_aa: CASSLSQIVPNNEQFF
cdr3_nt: TGTGCCAGCAGTTTATCTCAAATCGTCCCCAACAATGAGCAGTTCTTC

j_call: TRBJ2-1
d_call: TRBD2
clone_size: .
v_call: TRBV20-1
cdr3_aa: CSARLAGGSYNEQFF
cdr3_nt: TGCAGTGCTAGACTAGCGGGAGGGTCCTACAATGAGCAGTTCTTC

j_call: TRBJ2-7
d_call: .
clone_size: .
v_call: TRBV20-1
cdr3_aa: CSARAGTLAYEQYF
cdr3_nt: TGCAGTGCTAGAGCGGGCACCCTAGCCTACGAGCAGTACTTC

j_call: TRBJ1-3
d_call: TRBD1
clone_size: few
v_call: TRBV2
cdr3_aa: CASSGPGQGNTIYF
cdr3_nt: TGTGCCAGCAGTGGACCGGGACAGGGAAACACCATATATTTT

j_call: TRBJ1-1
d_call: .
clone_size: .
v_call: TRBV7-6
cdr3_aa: CASRREQNTEAFF
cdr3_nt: TGTGCCAGCAGACGAGAACAGAACACTGAAGCTTTCTTT

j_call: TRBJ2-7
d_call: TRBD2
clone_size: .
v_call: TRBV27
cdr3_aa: CASSIRTSGSKAYEQYF
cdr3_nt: TGTGCCAGCAGTATCAGGACTAGCGGGAGTAAGGCCTACGAGCAGTACTTC

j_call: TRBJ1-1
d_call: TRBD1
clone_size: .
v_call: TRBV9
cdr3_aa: CASSVARQGAVAFF
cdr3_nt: TGTGCCAGCAGCGTAGCCCGACAGGGGGCTGTAGCTTTCTTT

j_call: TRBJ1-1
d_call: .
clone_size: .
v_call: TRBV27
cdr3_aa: CASSLSMWTALNTEAFF
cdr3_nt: TGTGCCAGCAGTTTAAGTATGTGGACAGCGCTGAACACTGAAGCTTTCTTT

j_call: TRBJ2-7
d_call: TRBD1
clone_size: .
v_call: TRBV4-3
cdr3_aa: CASSRDRRYSYEQYF
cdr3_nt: TGCGCCAGCAGTCGGGACAGGAGATACTCCTACGAGCAGTACTTC

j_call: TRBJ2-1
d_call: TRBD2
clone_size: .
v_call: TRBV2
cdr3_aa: CASRTSGSFDEQFF
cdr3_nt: TGTGCCAGCAGGACTAGCGGGAGTTTTGATGAGCAGTTCTTC

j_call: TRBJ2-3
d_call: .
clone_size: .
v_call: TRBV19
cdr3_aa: CASGDRGFATDTQYF
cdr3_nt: TGTGCCAGTGGGGACCGCGGCTTTGCCACAGATACGCAGTATTTT

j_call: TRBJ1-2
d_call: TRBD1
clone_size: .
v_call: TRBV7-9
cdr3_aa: CASSLGTGENGGYTF
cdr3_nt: TGTGCCAGCAGCTTAGGGACAGGGGAAAACGGTGGCTACACCTTC

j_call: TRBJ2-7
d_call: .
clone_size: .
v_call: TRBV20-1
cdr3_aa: CSASSPSGYEQYF
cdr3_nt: TGCAGTGCTAGCTCTCCCTCCGGTTACGAGCAGTACTTC

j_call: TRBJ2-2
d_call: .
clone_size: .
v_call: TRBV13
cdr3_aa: CASTGFFSNTGELFF
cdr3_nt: TGTGCCAGCACAGGCTTTTTCTCAAACACCGGGGAGCTGTTTTTT

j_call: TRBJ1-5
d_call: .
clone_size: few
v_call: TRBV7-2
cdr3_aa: CASSLGGGQPQHF
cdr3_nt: TGTGCCAGCAGCTTAGGCGGGGGTCAGCCCCAGCATTTT

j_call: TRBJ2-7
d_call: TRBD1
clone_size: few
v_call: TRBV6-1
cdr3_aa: CASGDREREQYF
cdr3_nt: TGTGCCAGCGGGGACAGGGAGCGGGAGCAGTACTTC

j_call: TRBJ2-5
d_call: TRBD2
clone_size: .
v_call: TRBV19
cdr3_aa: CASSRLRGEETQYF
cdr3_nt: TGTGCCAGTAGTAGACTCCGGGGGGAAGAGACCCAGTACTTC

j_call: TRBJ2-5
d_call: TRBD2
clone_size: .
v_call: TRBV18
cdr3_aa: CASSSGRRQETQYF
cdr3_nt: TGTGCCAGCTCCTCCGGGAGGCGGCAAGAGACCCAGTACTTC

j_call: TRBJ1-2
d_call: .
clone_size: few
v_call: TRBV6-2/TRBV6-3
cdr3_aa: CASSSITGTPYGYTF
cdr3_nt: TGTGCCAGCAGCTCCATCACCGGGACACCCTATGGCTACACCTTC

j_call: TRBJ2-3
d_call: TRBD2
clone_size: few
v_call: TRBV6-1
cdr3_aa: CASRGGGGPDTQYF
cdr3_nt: TGTGCCAGCAGGGGCGGCGGGGGGCCAGATACGCAGTATTTT

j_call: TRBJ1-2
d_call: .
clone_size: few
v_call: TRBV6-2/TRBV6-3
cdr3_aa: CASRRGYGYTF
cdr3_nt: TGTGCCAGCAGAAGAGGGTATGGCTACACCTTC

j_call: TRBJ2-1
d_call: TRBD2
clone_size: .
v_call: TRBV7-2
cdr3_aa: CASSLGTSGRRVGNEQFF
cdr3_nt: TGTGCCAGCAGCTTAGGGACTAGCGGGAGGAGGGTGGGTAATGAGCAGTTCTTC

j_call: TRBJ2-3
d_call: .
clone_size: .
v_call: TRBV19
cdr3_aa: CASSPDILHTDTQYF
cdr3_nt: TGTGCCAGTAGTCCTGACATCTTACACACAGATACGCAGTATTTT

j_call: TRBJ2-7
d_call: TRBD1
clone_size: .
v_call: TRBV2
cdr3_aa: CASGTAYEQYF
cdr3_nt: TGTGCCAGTGGGACAGCTTACGAGCAGTACTTC

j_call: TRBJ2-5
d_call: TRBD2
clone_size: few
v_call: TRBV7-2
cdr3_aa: CASSSHFRLAGGVQYF
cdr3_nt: TGTGCCAGCAGCTCCCACTTCCGACTAGCGGGAGGGGTCCAGTACTTC

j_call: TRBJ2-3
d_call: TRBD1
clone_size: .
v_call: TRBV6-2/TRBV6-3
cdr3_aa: CASRGQGFTDTQYF
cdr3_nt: TGTGCCAGCAGGGGACAGGGGTTTACAGATACGCAGTATTTT

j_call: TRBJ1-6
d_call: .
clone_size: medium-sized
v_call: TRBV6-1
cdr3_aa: CASSATGTLGSPLHF
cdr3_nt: TGTGCCAGCAGTGCTACCGGGACTCTAGGATCACCCCTCCACTTT

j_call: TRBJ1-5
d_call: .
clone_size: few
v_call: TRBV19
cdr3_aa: CASSISNQPQHF
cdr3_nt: TGTGCCAGTAGTATTTCAAATCAGCCCCAGCATTTT

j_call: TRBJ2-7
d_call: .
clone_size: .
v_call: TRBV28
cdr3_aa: CASSLVGVSTYEQYF
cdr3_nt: TGTGCCAGCAGTTTAGTGGGGGTATCAACCTACGAGCAGTACTTC

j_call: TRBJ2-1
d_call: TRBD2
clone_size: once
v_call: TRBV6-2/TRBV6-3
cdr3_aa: CASRSTGTKFEQFF
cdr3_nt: TGTGCCAGCAGATCAACCGGGACTAAATTCGAGCAGTTCTTC

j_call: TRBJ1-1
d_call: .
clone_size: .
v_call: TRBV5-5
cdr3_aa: CASSLEGGMNTEAFF
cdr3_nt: TGTGCCAGCAGCTTGGAAGGAGGGATGAACACTGAAGCTTTCTTT

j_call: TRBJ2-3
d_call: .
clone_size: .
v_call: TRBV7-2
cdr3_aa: CASRAGGATDTQYF
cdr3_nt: TGTGCCAGCAGGGCGGGCGGAGCCACAGATACGCAGTATTTT

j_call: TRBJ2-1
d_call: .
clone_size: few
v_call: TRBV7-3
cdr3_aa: CASSPGGEQFF
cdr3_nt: TGTGCCAGCAGCCCCGGCGGTGAGCAGTTCTTC

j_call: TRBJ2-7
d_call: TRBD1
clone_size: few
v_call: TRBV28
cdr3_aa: CASSFSGQLYEQYF
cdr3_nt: TGTGCCAGCAGTTTCTCGGGACAGCTCTACGAGCAGTACTTC

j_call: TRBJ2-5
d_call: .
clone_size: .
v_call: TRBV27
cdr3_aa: CASSLSPTAGNTYF
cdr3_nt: TGTGCCAGCAGTTTGTCCCCCACAGCAGGAAATACGTACTTC

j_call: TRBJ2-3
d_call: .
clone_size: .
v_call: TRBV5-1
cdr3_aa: CASSLSGEYTDTQYF
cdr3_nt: TGCGCCAGCAGCTTGTCCGGGGAGTACACAGATACGCAGTATTTT

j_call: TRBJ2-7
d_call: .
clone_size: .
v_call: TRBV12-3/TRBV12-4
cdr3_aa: CASSFLRVEQYF
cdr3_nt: TGTGCCAGCAGTTTCCTAAGGGTCGAGCAGTACTTC

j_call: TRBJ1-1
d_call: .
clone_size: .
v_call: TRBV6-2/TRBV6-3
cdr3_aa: CASSWGRNTEAFF
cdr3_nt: TGTGCCAGCAGTTGGGGGCGTAACACTGAAGCTTTCTTT

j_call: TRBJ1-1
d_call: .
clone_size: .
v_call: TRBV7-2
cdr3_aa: CASSSTGTSTEAFF
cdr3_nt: TGTGCCAGCAGCTCTACAGGGACTTCCACTGAAGCTTTCTTT

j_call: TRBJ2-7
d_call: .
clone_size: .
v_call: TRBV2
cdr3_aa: CASVVGGAAVSF
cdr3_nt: TGTGCCAGCGTGGTAGGGGGGGCCGCCGTTAGCTTC

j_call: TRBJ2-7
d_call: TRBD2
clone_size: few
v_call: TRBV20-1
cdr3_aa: CSARETSGSRGGQYF
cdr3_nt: TGCAGTGCTAGAGAAACTAGCGGGAGTAGGGGAGGGCAGTACTTC

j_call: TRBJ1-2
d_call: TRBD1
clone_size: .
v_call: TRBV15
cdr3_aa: CATSRVRATGVGYTF
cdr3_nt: TGTGCCACCAGCAGAGTTCGGGCGACAGGGGTTGGCTACACCTTC

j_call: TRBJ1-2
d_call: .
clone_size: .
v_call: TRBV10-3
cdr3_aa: CAITGGFRENYGYTF
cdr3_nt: TGTGCCATCACCGGGGGTTTTAGGGAGAACTATGGCTACACCTTC

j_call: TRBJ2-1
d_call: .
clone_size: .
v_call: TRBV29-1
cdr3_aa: CSVDPFINEQFF
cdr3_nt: TGCAGCGTTGATCCGTTTATCAATGAGCAGTTCTTC

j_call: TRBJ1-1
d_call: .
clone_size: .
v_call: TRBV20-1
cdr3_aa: CSVSHRRDTEAFF
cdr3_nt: TGCAGTGTTTCTCACAGGCGGGACACTGAAGCTTTCTTT